Each of the 21 T cell receptor beta chains below was sequenced from the same sample in a study of blood T cell repertoires in COVID-19. Repertoires were generated with immunoSEQ multiplex PCR, while TCRdb's copy carries only in-frame clones and drops some. The data contain fewer than 200,000 clones, roughly nine tenths of them singletons. Sequencing was performed on peripheral blood. These receptors originate from a man in his sixties with acute or convalescent COVID-19.

The chain recombines TRBV14 with TRBJ2-2; 9 bases match TRBD1. CDR1 is SGHDN, CDR2 FVKESK, per germline. Losses at the gene ends were 2 bases for V and 6 bases for J; bases not matched to a gene: 7. The CDR3 runs 16 residues. The CDR3 DNA sequence: TGTGCCAGCAGCCAACCGGGGACAGGGAAGTCCGGGGAGCTGTTTTTT. Protein product: CASSQPGTGKSGELFF.

This chain connects TRBV7-9 to TRBJ1-1; 7 nucleotides line up with TRBD1. The V gene end was trimmed by 4 bases and the J gene end by 0 bases; junction bases not matched to a gene: 5. There are 15 residues in the CDR3. The germline gives CDR1 SEHNR, CDR2 FQNEAQ (reference sequence). The DNA of the CDR3 is TGTGCCAGCAGCTCAGGACAGGTGATGAACACTGAAGCTTTCTTT. This sequence encodes CASSSGQVMNTEAFF.

This sequence joins TRBV9 and TRBJ2-3; possible D gene TRBD2, 5 bases. Germline V gene data show CDR1 as SGDLS and CDR2 as YYNGEE. V was pared by 3 bases and J by 2 bases, with 10 bases between. This CDR3 comprises 14 residues. CDR3 protein: CASSESGSTDTQYF. Written as DNA, the CDR3 is TGTGCCAGCAGCGAGAGCGGCTCCACAGATACGCAGTATTTT.

DNA for the CDR3: TGTGCCTGGGGGGACGAAAAACTGTTTTTT. Protein: CAWGDEKLFF. This chain links TRBV2 with TRBJ1-4, with a weak D call TRBD1 (5 bases). The CDR3 totals 10 residues. Germline V lookup: CDR1 SNHLY, CDR2 FYNNEI. V was clipped by 11 bases and J by 8 bases, with 9 bases between them.

V usage is TRBV2 and J usage is TRBJ1-3; possibly TRBD1 for D (5 bases). Germline V gives CDR1 SNHLY, CDR2 FYNNEI. V was trimmed by 2 bases and J by 4 bases, leaving 24 bases between them. This CDR3 region has 19 residues. The CDR3 nucleotides are TGTGCCAGCAGTGAATCTGGGACTCGATTACGAGGAGCCGGAAACACCATATATTTT. Its translation is CASSESGTRLRGAGNTIYF.

Worth noting for this clone: One end of the junction is discordant with germline, which a read error may explain. The CDR3 loop is CASSQEAFSPVF. CDR3 DNA sequence: TGTGCCAGCAGCCAAGAGGCATTTTCCCCCGTTTTT. The chain uses TRBV4-2 and TRBJ1-4; D gene ambiguous. This CDR3 has 12 amino acids. Germline loops: CDR1 LGHNA, CDR2 YNFKEQ.

The chain's CDR3 is CASSRTDYGYTF. Here the CDR3 DNA reads TGTGCCAGCAGCCGGACAGACTATGGCTACACCTTC. The rearrangement links TRBV7-2 to TRBJ1-2; a possible D gene is TRBD1 (6 bases). Trimming pared 5 bases from V and 3 bases from J, leaving 7 bases between. The CDR3 sequence is 12 residues long. Germline CDR1 and CDR2: SGHTA and FQGNSA.

Only one count was recorded for this clone. The J gene is TRBJ1-2, the V gene TRBV10-3; D is unresolved. V gave up 3 bases and J gave up 3 bases, with 20 bases separating them. CDR1 is ENHRY and CDR2 is SYGVKD in the germline V gene. The CDR3 is 17 amino acids. The CDR3 nucleotides are TGTGCCATCAGTGAAGGAGCGGTCATTTCCCTGGACTATGGCTACACCTTC. Translating gives CAISEGAVISLDYGYTF.

The V and J genes are TRBV7-2 and TRBJ1-3; D may be TRBD1 (5 bases). The V and J ends lost 2 bases and 3 bases respectively, with 17 bases between them. The V gene's germline CDR1 is SGHTA and CDR2 FQGNSA. This CDR3 has 17 residues. The DNA for the CDR3 is TGTGCCAGCAGCTTAAATGGACAACGGGTCGATGGAAACACCATATATTTT. This gives the protein CASSLNGQRVDGNTIYF.

This sequence joins TRBV4-1 and TRBJ2-7; TRBD1 matches 9 bases. CDR3 size: 16 residues. CDR1 is MGHRA and CDR2 is YSYEKL in the germline V gene. Germline trimming cut 0 bases from V and 1 base from J; bases unmatched to any gene: 4. The CDR3 region is CASSQDPGTGSYEQYF. The CDR3 nucleotides are TGCGCCAGCAGCCAAGACCCCGGGACAGGGTCCTACGAGCAGTACTTC.

V is TRBV2 and J is TRBJ1-5; TRBD1 aligns across 7 bases. The ends lost 5 bases at V and 6 bases at J; junction bases unmatched: 7. The CDR3 contains 14 residues. Germline lookup yields CDR1 SNHLY and CDR2 FYNNEI. Here the CDR3 reads CASSPTGTGQPQHF. Here the CDR3 DNA reads TGTGCCAGCAGTCCGACAGGGACGGGTCAGCCCCAGCATTTT.

This clone appeared a single time. The rearrangement uses TRBV5-1 and TRBJ2-4; D uncertain. Germline CDR1 and CDR2: SGHRS and YFSETQ. V was trimmed by 4 bases and J by 7 bases, leaving 15 bases between them. There are 14 residues in the CDR3. As DNA, the CDR3 is TGCGCCAGCAGCATGAAACCGACTGGGAACATTCAGTACTTC. Translated: CASSMKPTGNIQYF.

The chain employs TRBV4-2 and TRBJ2-2; tentative D call: TRBD1 (6 bases). In germline, CDR1 is LGHNA, CDR2 YNFKEQ. V was trimmed by 2 bases and J by 1 base, leaving 11 bases between them. The CDR3 is 16 residues long. CDR3 in amino acids: CASSQSPGQNTGELFF. CDR3 DNA: TGTGCCAGCAGCCAATCACCGGGACAGAACACCGGGGAGCTGTTTTTT.

J is TRBJ2-2 and V is TRBV11-1, with 7 bases lining up with TRBD2. The germline CDR1 and CDR2 sequences are SGHAT and FQDESV (reference sequence). CDR3 size: 16 residues. V lost 5 bases and J lost 3; bases outside the gene matches: 9. As DNA, the CDR3 is TGTGCCAGCAGCCACCCGGGACTATCGGACACCGGGGAGCTGTTTTTT. Its translation: CASSHPGLSDTGELFF.

The chain is built from TRBV9 and TRBJ2-1; the match to TRBD1 covers 8 bases. CDR3 length: 13 amino acids. V was clipped by 3 bases and J by 8 bases; unmatched bases: 4. Germline values: CDR1 SGDLS, CDR2 YYNGEE. As DNA, the CDR3 is TGTGCCAGCAGCGCCCAGGGGGCCCATGAGCAGTTCTTC. This gives the protein CASSAQGAHEQFF.

The CDR3 nucleotides are TGCGCCAGCAGCCAAGCCAGACAGGCAATCTATGGCTACACCTTC. Amino acid sequence: CASSQARQAIYGYTF. The chain employs TRBV4-1 and TRBJ1-2, with TRBD1 as a possible D gene (6 bases). The CDR3 covers 15 residues. V was shortened by 1 base and J by 4 bases, with 13 bases between the two germline ends. Germline lookup yields CDR1 MGHRA and CDR2 YSYEKL.

J is TRBJ2-5 and V is TRBV7-2; 9 bases agree with TRBD1. Germline V gene lookup returns CDR1 SGHTA and CDR2 FQGNSA. Trimming cost V 0 bases and J 1 base; bases outside gene matches: 3. The CDR3 is 16 residues long. CDR3 sequence: CASSLAQGARQETQYF. CDR3 coding DNA: TGTGCCAGCAGCTTAGCACAGGGGGCTCGCCAAGAGACCCAGTACTTC. The variable domain in full, with the rest retrieved from reference TRBV7-2 and TRBJ2-5, is GAGVSQSPSNKVTEKGKDVELRCDPISGHTALYWYRQSLGQGLEFLIYFQGNSAPDKSGLPSDRFSAERTGGSVSTLTIQRTQQEDSAVYLCASSLAQGARQETQYFGPGTRLLVL.

This clone was seen just once. This sequence joins TRBV5-4 and TRBJ2-1, with D possibly TRBD2 on 6 matching bases. V was clipped by 3 bases and J by 2 bases, with 18 bases between them. CDR1 and CDR2 from the germline V gene are SGHNT and YYREEE (reference sequence). The CDR3 sequence is 17 residues long. The CDR3: CASSSGVSSGTYNEQFF. In DNA form, the CDR3 reads TGTGCCAGCAGCTCGGGGGTTAGTAGCGGAACCTACAATGAGCAGTTCTTC.

The genes are TRBV10-3 and TRBJ2-2, with TRBD1 matching 8 bases. Germline V gene data show CDR1 as ENHRY and CDR2 as SYGVKD. The CDR3 covers 17 residues. Unmatched junction bases numbered 14, after V lost 6 bases and J lost 5 bases. The CDR3 region is CAIRSSTGGGTTGELFF. The DNA of the CDR3 is TGTGCCATCAGAAGTTCTACAGGGGGAGGTACGACCGGGGAGCTGTTTTTT.

The chain couples TRBV19 to TRBJ1-1; 10 positions agree with TRBD1. Germline CDR1 LNHDA, CDR2 SQIVND (reference sequence). The V segment lost 1 base and the J segment 4 bases; nucleotides outside the gene matches: 15. The CDR3 sequence is 19 residues long. The CDR3 DNA sequence: TGTGCCAGTAGTATAGCACCAGGGACAGGGGCGGCGGGGGGCACTGAAGCTTTCTTT. This translates into CASSIAPGTGAAGGTEAFF.

The rearrangement uses TRBV6-5 and TRBJ1-3; unclear D gene. Germline assignment: CDR1 MNHEY and CDR2 SVGAGI. The CDR3 runs 15 residues. V lost 5 bases and J 4 bases, leaving 15 bases between the germline ends. CDR3 loop: CASSRQPRTGNTIYF. Written as DNA, the CDR3 is TGTGCCAGCAGTCGACAACCCAGAACGGGAAACACCATATATTTT.